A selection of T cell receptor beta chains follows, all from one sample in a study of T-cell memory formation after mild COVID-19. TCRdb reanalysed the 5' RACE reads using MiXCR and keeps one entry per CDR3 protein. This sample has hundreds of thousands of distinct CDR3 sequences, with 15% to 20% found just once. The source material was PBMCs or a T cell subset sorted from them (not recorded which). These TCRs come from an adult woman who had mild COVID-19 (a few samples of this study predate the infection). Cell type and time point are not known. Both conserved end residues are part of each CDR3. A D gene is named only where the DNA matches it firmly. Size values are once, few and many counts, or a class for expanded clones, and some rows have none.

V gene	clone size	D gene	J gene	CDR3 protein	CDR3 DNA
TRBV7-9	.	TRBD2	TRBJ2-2	CASSGSGRAVIGELFF	TGTGCCAGCAGCGGCTCCGGGAGGGCCGTCATCGGGGAGCTGTTTTTT
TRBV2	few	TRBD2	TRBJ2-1	CASSERGLAGGNEQFF	TGTGCCAGCAGTGAGAGGGGACTAGCGGGGGGCAATGAGCAGTTCTTC
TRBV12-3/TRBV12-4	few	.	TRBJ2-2	CASRSGELFF	TGTGCCAGCCGCTCCGGGGAGCTGTTTTTT
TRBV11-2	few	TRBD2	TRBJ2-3	CASSLLTSGSSGYF	TGTGCCAGCAGCTTGCTGACTAGCGGGAGTAGTGGGTATTTT
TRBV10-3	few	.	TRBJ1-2	CAISVAQANYGYTF	TGTGCCATCAGTGTCGCCCAGGCTAACTATGGCTACACCTTC
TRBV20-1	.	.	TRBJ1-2	CSALNLGMVFGYTF	TGCAGTGCTCTTAATCTTGGGATGGTGTTTGGCTACACCTTC
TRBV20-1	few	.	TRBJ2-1	CSARGYHVASHNEQFF	TGCAGTGCTAGAGGATATCATGTGGCCTCCCATAATGAGCAGTTCTTC
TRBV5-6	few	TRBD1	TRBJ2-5	CASSLGRGYETQYF	TGTGCCAGCAGCTTGGGCAGGGGGTATGAGACCCAGTACTTC
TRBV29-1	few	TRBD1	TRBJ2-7	CSVVDRAYYEQYF	TGCAGCGTCGTGGACAGGGCGTATTACGAGCAGTACTTC
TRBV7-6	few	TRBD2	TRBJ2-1	CASSFGGRADEQFF	TGTGCCAGCAGCTTTGGGGGGAGGGCCGATGAGCAGTTCTTC
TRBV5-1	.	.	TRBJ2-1	CASSSNPNEQFF	TGCGCCAGCAGCTCCAATCCCAATGAGCAGTTCTTC
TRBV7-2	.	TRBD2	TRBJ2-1	CASSLGRLAGGPYSNEQFF	TGTGCCAGCAGCTTAGGGAGACTCGCGGGGGGCCCCTACTCCAATGAGCAGTTCTTC
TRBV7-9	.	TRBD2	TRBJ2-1	CASSLAAQLANEQFF	TGTGCCAGCAGCTTAGCTGCTCAACTAGCGAATGAGCAGTTCTTC
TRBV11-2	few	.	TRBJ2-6	CASSLAYGREGSGANVLTF	TGTGCCAGCAGCTTAGCTTATGGCAGGGAAGGCTCTGGGGCCAACGTCCTGACTTTC
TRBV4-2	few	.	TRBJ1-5	CASSQLGGNQPQHF	TGTGCCAGCAGCCAATTGGGGGGTAATCAGCCCCAGCATTTT
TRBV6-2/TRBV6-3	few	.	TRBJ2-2	CASSYWVTGELFF	TGTGCCAGCAGTTACTGGGTCACCGGGGAGCTGTTTTTT
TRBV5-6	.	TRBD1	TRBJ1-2	CASSHGQGATNYGYTF	TGTGCCAGCAGCCACGGACAGGGGGCCACTAACTATGGCTACACCTTC
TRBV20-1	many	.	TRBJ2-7	CSARDDRLYEQYF	TGCAGTGCTAGAGATGACAGGCTATACGAGCAGTACTTC
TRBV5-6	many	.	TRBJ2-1	CASSLEAVSSYNEQFF	TGTGCCAGCAGCTTGGAGGCAGTCAGCTCCTACAATGAGCAGTTCTTC
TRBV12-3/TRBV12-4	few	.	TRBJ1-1	CASTQTWGTEAFF	TGTGCCAGCACTCAAACTTGGGGCACTGAAGCTTTCTTT
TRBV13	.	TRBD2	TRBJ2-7	CASSIGPGGAEQYF	TGTGCCAGCAGCATAGGGCCGGGAGGGGCCGAGCAGTACTTC
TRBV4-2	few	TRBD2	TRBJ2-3	CASSQGTSASTDTQYF	TGTGCCAGCAGCCAAGGGACTAGCGCTAGCACAGATACGCAGTATTTT
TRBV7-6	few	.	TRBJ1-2	CASSLDVLGHYGYTF	TGTGCCAGCAGCTTAGATGTCCTGGGTCACTATGGCTACACCTTC
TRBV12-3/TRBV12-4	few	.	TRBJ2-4	CASSFPQSLAKNIQYF	TGTGCCAGCAGTTTCCCCCAGAGTTTAGCCAAAAACATTCAGTACTTC